The 31 T cell receptor beta chains given below trace back to one sample, sequenced in a study of CD8 T cells in Susac syndrome. RNA, at roughly 0.45 to 1 ug, was reverse transcribed with random hexamers. TCRdb independently ran MiXCR on the immunoSEQ multiplex PCR reads; one entry per CDR3 protein. The sample has 150,000 or so distinct CDR3 sequences, less than 97% seen once. The source material was CD8+ T cells from PBMCs. These receptors all stem from a human donor with multiple sclerosis.

This rearrangement joins TRBV18 to TRBJ2-3; D is perhaps TRBD1 or TRBD2 (6 bases each). With 3 bases removed from V and 0 bases from J, the gap between germline ends came to 13 bases. This CDR3 is built from 16 residues. Germline V gene data show CDR1 as KGHSH and CDR2 as LQKENI. The CDR3 nucleotides read TGTGCCAGCTCACCGAGTAGGGGGGATAGCACAGATACGCAGTATTTT. Its translation is CASSPSRGDSTDTQYF.

J is TRBJ2-3 and V is TRBV29-1, with 7 bases that match TRBD2. The CDR3 has 15 residues. V lost 7 bases to trimming and J lost 5 bases; unmatched junction nucleotides: 15. Germline CDR1 reads SQVTM; CDR2 reads ANQGSEA. CDR3 residues: CSGGGRPLVGDTQYF. As DNA, the CDR3 is TGCAGCGGGGGGGGACGGCCACTCGTAGGAGATACGCAGTATTTT.

The chain couples TRBV7-3 to TRBJ1-6; maybe TRBD1 (5 bases). Trimming took 0 bases from V and 10 from J, leaving 13 bases between them. This CDR3 comprises 15 residues. Germline CDR1 and CDR2: SGHTA and FQGTGA. CDR3 residues: CASSLTEGSGSPLHF. The CDR3 DNA is TGTGCCAGCAGCTTAACGGAGGGGTCGGGCTCACCCCTCCACTTT. Full variable domain (remainder filled in from reference TRBV7-3 and TRBJ1-6): GAGVSQTPSNKVTEKGKYVELRCDPISGHTALYWYRQSLGQGPEFLIYFQGTGAADDSGLPNDRFFAVRPEGSVSTLKIQRTERGDSAVYLCASSLTEGSGSPLHFGNGTRLTVT.

This chain uses TRBV29-1 with TRBJ1-1; 9 bases line up with TRBD1. The germline V gene has CDR1 SQVTM and CDR2 ANQGSEA. V gave up 7 bases and J gave up 12 bases; unmatched junction bases: 9. The CDR3 is made up of 11 amino acids. CDR3 amino acids: CSDRQGVVTFF. DNA for the CDR3: TGCAGCGACCGACAGGGGGTCGTTACTTTCTTT. Together with reference TRBV29-1 and TRBJ1-1, the CDR3 gives the full variable domain: SAVISQKPSRDICQRGTSLTIQCQVDSQVTMMFWYRQQPGQSLTLIATANQGSEATYESGFVIDKFPISRPNLTFSTLTVSNMSPEDSSIYLCSDRQGVVTFFGQGTRLTVV.

The rearrangement uses TRBV6-5 and TRBJ2-5; 8 bases map to TRBD1. Per germline, CDR1 MNHEY and CDR2 SVGAGI. The CDR3 spans 13 residues. The trim removed 6 bases at V and 5 bases at J, leaving 5 bases unmatched. CDR3 protein: CASSPRDRETQYF. CDR3 nucleotide sequence: TGTGCCAGCAGCCCCCGGGACAGGGAGACCCAGTACTTC.

This chain joins TRBV20-1 and TRBJ2-1, with 9 bases that match TRBD1. The J segment lost 3 bases and the V segment lost 7 bases, leaving 4 bases of the junction unmatched. Looked up from germline, CDR1 is DFQATT and CDR2 is SNEGSKA (reference sequence). The CDR3 consists of 13 residues. CDR3 bases: TGCAGTGGCGACAGGGGGAGCTACAATGAGCAGTTCTTC. It yields the protein CSGDRGSYNEQFF.

The chain carries TRBV7-9 and TRBJ2-7, with D perhaps TRBD1 (6 bases). V lost 3 bases, J lost 1 base, and 7 bases lay in between. The CDR3 is made up of 13 amino acids. CDR1 and CDR2 (germline): SEHNR, FQNEAQ (reference sequence). The CDR3 reads CASSFGQSYEQYF. The CDR3 bases are TGTGCCAGCAGCTTTGGACAGTCCTACGAGCAGTACTTC.

The chain uses TRBV28 and TRBJ2-7, with TRBD1 as a possible D gene (5 bases). The CDR3 contains 14 residues. With 4 bases removed from V and 4 bases from J, the gap between germline ends came to 14 bases. Germline CDR1 MDHEN, CDR2 SYDVKM. In DNA form, the CDR3 reads TGTGCCAGCAGTTCCCGACTGGGGCCTTACGAGCAGTACGTC. Its translation is CASSSRLGPYEQYV.

The chain has TRBV2 and TRBJ2-3; tentatively, D is TRBD1 (5 bases). V lost 7 bases and J 4 bases, leaving 21 bases between the germline ends. The CDR3 extends over 16 amino acids. Germline V gene lookup returns CDR1 SNHLY and CDR2 FYNNEI. CDR3 protein: CASILGHPQGADTQYF. The CDR3 nucleotides read TGTGCCAGCATATTGGGGCATCCCCAAGGGGCAGATACGCAGTATTTT.

This chain joins TRBV5-6 and TRBJ1-4; 7 bases agree with TRBD1. Germline V CDR1 and CDR2: SGHDT, YYEEEE. V lost 0 bases and J lost 4; bases outside the gene matches: 3. The CDR3 has 15 amino acids. The chain's CDR3 is CASSLVGTDNEKLFF. In DNA form, the CDR3 reads TGTGCCAGCAGCTTGGTCGGGACAGATAATGAAAAACTGTTTTTT.

V is TRBV15 and J is TRBJ2-5, with D possibly matching TRBD2 (5 bases). Trimming cost V 0 bases and J 4 bases, with 21 bases left between them. This CDR3 comprises 18 residues. The germline gives CDR1 LNHNV, CDR2 YYDKDF (reference sequence). CDR3 in amino acids: CATSRDYRTHPVGETQYF. The CDR3 bases are TGTGCCACCAGCAGAGATTATCGGACTCACCCCGTTGGAGAGACCCAGTACTTC.

CDR3 amino acids: CSVEGTVLETQYF. The CDR3 DNA reads TGCAGCGTTGAAGGGACAGTCTTAGAGACCCAGTACTTC. The chain uses TRBV29-1 and TRBJ2-5, with D perhaps matching TRBD1 (6 bases). Germline values: CDR1 SQVTM, CDR2 ANQGSEA. CDR3 length equals 13 residues. V was pared by 1 base and J by 4 bases, with 10 bases between.

The chain combines TRBV12-3 or TRBV12-4 with TRBJ2-3; 7 bases are a match to TRBD2. The junction had 12 bases not matched to a gene; V was cut back by 7 bases and J by 8 bases. CDR3 length: 14 residues. The CDR3 nucleotides read TGTGCCAGCACAAACTCCGGGGGGTTCGGTACGCAGTATTTT. Translated: CASTNSGGFGTQYF.

Here the CDR3 DNA reads TGTGCCAGCAGCACTAGCGGGGGTCCCTCCTACGAGCAGTACGTC. It translates to CASSTSGGPSYEQYV. The chain carries TRBV5-6 and TRBJ2-7, with 11 bases identical to TRBD2. Germline V gene lookup returns CDR1 SGHDT and CDR2 YYEEEE. CDR3 size: 15 residues. The V segment lost 4 bases and the J segment 0 bases; nucleotides outside the gene matches: 3.

The V gene is TRBV7-8, the J gene TRBJ2-3; the D gene could be TRBD1 or TRBD2 (6 bases each). The CDR3 is made up of 20 amino acids. Germline lookup yields CDR1 SGHVS and CDR2 FQNEAQ. V was shortened by 1 base and J by 4 bases, with 27 bases between the two germline ends. In nucleotides, the CDR3 is TGTGCCAGCAGCTTAGTGGGTCCTTGGGCAGCGGAGGGGGAGGCAGATACGCAGTATTTT. As protein: CASSLVGPWAAEGEADTQYF.

The chain employs TRBV11-2 and TRBJ2-7; D remains unclear. This CDR3 has 13 residues. The germline gives CDR1 SGHAT, CDR2 FQNNGV. Trimming pared 5 bases from V and 5 bases from J, leaving 13 bases between. CDR3 region: CASSGLGSHEQYF. CDR3 coding DNA: TGTGCCAGCAGCGGCCTAGGGTCCCACGAGCAGTACTTC.

The V gene is TRBV3-1, the J gene TRBJ2-2; D may be TRBD2 (7 bases). Deletions cut 4 bases from V and 0 bases from J, with 15 bases between. Germline CDR1 reads LGHDT; CDR2 reads YNNKEL (reference sequence). The CDR3 has 17 residues. CDR3 residues: CASSRGGALSNTGELFF. The CDR3 nucleotides are TGTGCCAGCAGCCGAGGGGGGGCGCTTTCGAACACCGGGGAGCTGTTTTTT.

Only one count was recorded for this clonotype. One end of the junction is discordant with germline, which a read error may explain. V usage is TRBV13 and J usage is TRBJ2-1; no definite D call. In germline, CDR1 is PRHDT, CDR2 FYEKMQ (reference sequence). CDR3 length: 12 residues. DNA of the CDR3: TGTGCCAGCAGCTTAGGTTACAGTGAGCAGTTCTTC. It translates to CASSLGYSEQFF.

The chain employs TRBV29-1 and TRBJ1-2; D is possibly TRBD1 (6 bases). The CDR3 sequence is 13 residues long. CDR1 and CDR2 from the germline V gene are SQVTM and ANQGSEA. Trimming left V 3 bases short and J 4 bases short, with 12 bases between. Written as DNA, the CDR3 is TGCAGCGTTGACAGGGGAGGGGGCTATGGCTACACCTTC. Amino acid sequence: CSVDRGGGYGYTF.

This chain connects TRBV3-1 to TRBJ2-7; no reliable D call. The CDR3 has 14 amino acids. In germline, CDR1 is LGHDT, CDR2 YNNKEL (reference sequence). The germline V and J ends were trimmed by 3 bases and 0 bases, with 9 bases remaining between them. The DNA for the CDR3 is TGTGCCAGCAGCCACAGCCCGAGCTCCTACGAGCAGTACGTC. Translation: CASSHSPSSYEQYV.

The gene calls are TRBV27 and TRBJ1-1, with 8 bases aligning to TRBD1. Germline V lookup: CDR1 MNHEY, CDR2 SMNVEV (reference sequence). V gave up 5 bases and J gave up 5 bases; unmatched junction bases: 7. The CDR3 extends over 14 amino acids. CDR3: CASSPGQVVTEAFF. CDR3 nucleotide sequence: TGTGCCAGCAGTCCGGGACAGGTTGTAACTGAAGCTTTCTTT.

This chain uses TRBV15 with TRBJ2-3; D unresolved. CDR3 length: 14 residues. Trimming took off 5 bases at V and 6 bases at J, with 15 bases between the two ends. The germline gives CDR1 LNHNV, CDR2 YYDKDF (reference sequence). Here the CDR3 reads CATSYGRTPDTQYF. Here the CDR3 DNA reads TGTGCCACCAGCTACGGACGGACCCCGGATACGCAGTATTTT.

This clonotype came up once. This chain links TRBV12-3 or TRBV12-4 with TRBJ2-1; the D gene could be TRBD1 or TRBD2 (6 bases each). The V end was cut by 5 bases, the J end by 8 bases, with 16 bases between. The length of the CDR3 is 14 residues. In nucleotides, the CDR3 is TGTGCCAGCAGTCCTCGGGGGCCCGAGGATGAGCAGTTCTTC. Encoded protein: CASSPRGPEDEQFF.

The chain couples TRBV30 to TRBJ2-3; D is possibly TRBD2 (5 bases). CDR1 and CDR2 (germline): GTSNPN, SVGIG (reference sequence). The CDR3 runs to 15 residues. V was shortened by 2 bases and J by 0 bases, with 12 bases between the two germline ends. CDR3 amino acids: CAWSKGAASTDTQYF. CDR3 in DNA: TGTGCCTGGAGTAAAGGAGCGGCCAGCACAGATACGCAGTATTTT. The full variable domain, completed using reference TRBV30 and TRBJ2-3, is SQTIHQWPATLVQPVGSPLSLECTVEGTSNPNLYWYRQAAGRGLQLLFYSVGIGQISSEVPQNLSASRPQDRQFILSSKKLLLSDSGFYLCAWSKGAASTDTQYFGPGTRLTVL.

The CDR3, as DNA: TGTGCCAGCAGCCCGGCGGACAACGCCTGGGACCTGTATTTT. The encoded protein is CASSPADNAWDLYF. V is TRBV4-2 and J is TRBJ2-3; the D gene could be TRBD1 or TRBD2 (5 bases each). Germline V CDR1 and CDR2: LGHNA, YNFKEQ. This CDR3 region has 14 residues. The V and J ends lost 4 bases and 14 bases respectively, with 22 bases between them.

The rearrangement uses TRBV9 and TRBJ1-3; 7 bases match TRBD1. After removal of 7 bases from V and 0 bases from J, the junction contained 4 bases not matched to a gene. The germline CDR1 and CDR2 sequences are SGDLS and YYNGEE. The CDR3 spans 14 residues. The CDR3: CASGQDHSGNTIYF. The CDR3 region has the DNA TGTGCCAGCGGACAGGACCACTCTGGAAACACCATATATTTT.

V and J are TRBV30 and TRBJ1-2; D may be TRBD1 (5 bases). The V end lost 7 bases, the J end lost 4 bases, and 10 bases lay between the germline ends. The germline gives CDR1 GTSNPN, CDR2 SVGIG (reference sequence). The CDR3 is 11 amino acids. CDR3 protein: CASPGPYGYTF. The DNA of the CDR3 is TGTGCCTCCCCGGGGCCCTATGGCTACACCTTC.

This rearrangement joins TRBV30 to TRBJ1-1; D might be TRBD1 (5 bases). This CDR3 comprises 14 residues. Per the germline V gene, CDR1 is GTSNPN and CDR2 is SVGIG (reference sequence). V dropped 0 bases and J dropped 3 bases, with 11 bases sitting between them. The CDR3 reads CAWSVLGGDTEAFF. CDR3 DNA: TGTGCCTGGAGTGTACTGGGGGGGGACACTGAAGCTTTCTTT. The variable domain in full, with the rest retrieved from reference TRBV30 and TRBJ1-1, is SQTIHQWPATLVQPVGSPLSLECTVEGTSNPNLYWYRQAAGRGLQLLFYSVGIGQISSEVPQNLSASRPQDRQFILSSKKLLLSDSGFYLCAWSVLGGDTEAFFGQGTRLTVV.

This chain joins TRBV29-1 and TRBJ2-7, with D perhaps assigned TRBD1 or TRBD2 (5 bases each). Germline V gene sequence: CDR1 SQVTM, CDR2 ANQGSEA. Trimming pared 4 bases from V and 0 bases from J, leaving 16 bases between. The CDR3 length is 15 residues. The CDR3 DNA reads TGCAGCGTTGGCGAAGGGGCAGGGAGCTCCTACGAGCAGTACGTC. Encoded protein: CSVGEGAGSSYEQYV.

The chain combines TRBV20-1 with TRBJ2-3, with D tentatively TRBD1 or TRBD2 (5 bases each). Germline V gives CDR1 DFQATT, CDR2 SNEGSKA (reference sequence). The V gene lost 1 base and the J gene lost 2 bases, with 19 bases spanning the gap. CDR3 length: 17 amino acids. For the CDR3, the DNA is TGCAGTGCTAGAGGGTTGGCTGAGGGGACCCCCACAGATACGCAGTATTTT. Translation gives CSARGLAEGTPTDTQYF.

The chain links TRBV7-9 to TRBJ2-1; TRBD1 or TRBD2 may be the D gene (6 bases each). The CDR3 sequence is 19 residues long. V lost 5 bases, J lost 2 bases, and 25 bases lay in between. Germline values: CDR1 SEHNR, CDR2 FQNEAQ (reference sequence). The CDR3 loop reads CASSPQIGGSVIPYNEQFF. Written as DNA, the CDR3 is TGTGCCAGCAGCCCCCAAATAGGGGGGAGCGTCATCCCCTACAATGAGCAGTTCTTC.